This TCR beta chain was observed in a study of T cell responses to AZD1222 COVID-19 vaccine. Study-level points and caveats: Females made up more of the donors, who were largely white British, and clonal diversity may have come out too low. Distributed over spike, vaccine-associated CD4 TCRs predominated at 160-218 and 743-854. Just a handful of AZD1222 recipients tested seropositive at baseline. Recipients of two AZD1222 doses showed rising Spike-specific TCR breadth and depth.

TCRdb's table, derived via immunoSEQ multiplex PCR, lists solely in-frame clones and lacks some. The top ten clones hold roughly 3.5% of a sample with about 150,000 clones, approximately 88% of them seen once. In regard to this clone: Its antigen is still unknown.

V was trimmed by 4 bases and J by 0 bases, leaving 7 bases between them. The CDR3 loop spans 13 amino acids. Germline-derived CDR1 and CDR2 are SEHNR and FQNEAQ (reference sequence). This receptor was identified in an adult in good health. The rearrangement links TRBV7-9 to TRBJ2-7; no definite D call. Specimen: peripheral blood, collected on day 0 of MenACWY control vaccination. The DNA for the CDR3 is TGTGCCAGCAGCTCAACGGCCTCCTACGAGCAGTACTTC. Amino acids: CASSSTASYEQYF.